The rows below give T cell receptor beta chains drawn from one sample of a study of blood T cell repertoires in COVID-19. Measured with immunoSEQ multiplex PCR; TCRdb has only the in-frame clones, and not every one. The sample shows 150,000 to 200,000 clones, about 84% of them seen only once. The material sequenced was PBMCs or T cells enriched from blood (not recorded which). The receptors shown here come from a man in his forties who had recovered from COVID-19. CDR3s include the opening cysteine and the closing phenylalanine or tryptophan. Fields, in order: V gene, J gene, CDR3 protein.

V gene: TRBV9
J gene: TRBJ2-1
CDR3 protein: CASSVEEEQFF

V gene: TRBV4-1
J gene: TRBJ2-5
CDR3 protein: CASSQDSLAEGRGGTQYF

V gene: TRBV29-1
J gene: TRBJ1-3
CDR3 protein: CSVASGGSGNTIYF

V gene: TRBV5-1
J gene: TRBJ2-2
CDR3 protein: CASRLLAGGPTGELFF

V gene: TRBV24-1
J gene: TRBJ2-3
CDR3 protein: CATSDSSSTDTQYF

V gene: TRBV14
J gene: TRBJ1-3
CDR3 protein: CASSPQGGGFRGNTIYF

V gene: TRBV2
J gene: TRBJ2-1
CDR3 protein: CASRETSGTYNEQFF

V gene: TRBV3-1/TRBV3-2
J gene: TRBJ2-2
CDR3 protein: CASSHTGRAGELFF

V gene: TRBV5-1
J gene: TRBJ1-1
CDR3 protein: CASSLDRLEAFF

V gene: TRBV18
J gene: TRBJ2-7
CDR3 protein: CASSPRVGDRLYF

V gene: TRBV7-9
J gene: TRBJ2-1
CDR3 protein: CASSPVLGQGSYNEQFF

V gene: TRBV7-2
J gene: TRBJ2-5
CDR3 protein: CASSSEAGRRGETQYF

V gene: TRBV27
J gene: TRBJ1-5
CDR3 protein: CASSAGPGQPQHF

V gene: TRBV29-1
J gene: TRBJ2-3
CDR3 protein: CSVESSVSTDTQYF

V gene: TRBV6-5
J gene: TRBJ1-1
CDR3 protein: CASSLEANTEAFF